The 17 T cell receptor beta chains below come from one sample, sequenced in a study of graft-versus-host responses after intestinal transplantation. Generated by immunoSEQ multiplex PCR, the TCRdb table keeps only in-frame clones and is missing some. The repertoire holds around 90,000 clones, with more than 90% as singletons. The antigens for these receptors are not known. This material consisted of unstimulated CD4+ T cells sorted from spleen or lymph node cells, taken before intestinal transplant. These receptors originate from a human donor who received an intestinal transplant.

This clone was detected only once. The rearrangement joins TRBV27 to TRBJ1-5; 9 nucleotides align to TRBD1. Germline V gene lookup returns CDR1 MNHEY and CDR2 SMNVEV (reference sequence). The CDR3 loop spans 16 amino acids. V trimming: 4 bases; J trimming: 1 base; junction bases outside the gene matches: 5. The CDR3 DNA is TGTGCCAGCAGTTCGGGACAGGGATGGAGCAATCAGCCCCAGCATTTT. Translated: CASSSGQGWSNQPQHF.

The chain joins TRBV30 to TRBJ1-2, with a possible D match to TRBD1 (5 bases). The germline CDR1 and CDR2 sequences are GTSNPN and SVGIG (reference sequence). Trimming left V 1 base short and J 3 bases short, with 21 bases between. The CDR3 covers 17 residues. CDR3 in amino acids: CAWSGGSYRTQYYGYTF. The CDR3 nucleotides are TGTGCCTGGAGTGGGGGGTCATATAGGACCCAGTACTATGGCTACACCTTC.

The chain is built from TRBV4-3 and TRBJ1-1; D is unclear. This CDR3 is built from 13 residues. With 9 bases removed from V and 1 base from J, the gap between germline ends came to 12 bases. CDR1 is LGHNA, CDR2 YSLEER, per germline. CDR3 coding DNA: TGCGCCAGTGCGTCAAGGGCGAACACTGAAGCTTTCTTT. This sequence encodes CASASRANTEAFF.

The chain has TRBV6-1 and TRBJ1-1, with D hard to call. This CDR3 comprises 14 residues. The germline V and J ends were trimmed by 6 bases and 0 bases, with 11 bases remaining between them. Germline values: CDR1 MNHNS, CDR2 SASEGT. Here the CDR3 DNA reads TGTGCCAGCAGAAGACCGTTAATGAACACTGAAGCTTTCTTT. This gives the protein CASRRPLMNTEAFF.

The chain carries TRBV6-6 and TRBJ2-4; TRBD2 agrees at 14 bases. Germline CDR1 and CDR2: MNHNY and SVGAGI (reference sequence). The CDR3 runs to 16 residues. The J segment lost 8 bases and the V segment lost 6 bases, leaving 9 bases of the junction unmatched. CDR3 residues: CASRRGTSGSGDIQYF. DNA for the CDR3: TGTGCCAGCAGACGAGGGACTAGCGGGAGCGGGGACATTCAGTACTTC.

V usage is TRBV11-2 and J usage is TRBJ2-1; no clear D. The CDR3 length is 15 residues. Deletions cut 0 bases from V and 3 bases from J, with 9 bases between. Per germline, CDR1 SGHAT and CDR2 FQNNGV. The CDR3 loop reads CASSLDHTNYNEQFF. The CDR3 DNA is TGTGCCAGCAGCTTAGATCATACTAACTACAATGAGCAGTTCTTC. The variable domain in full, with the rest retrieved from reference TRBV11-2 and TRBJ2-1, is EAGVAQSPRYKIIEKRQSVAFWCNPISGHATLYWYQQILGQGPKLLIQFQNNGVVDDSQLPKDRFSAERLKGVDSTLKIQPAKLEDSAVYLCASSLDHTNYNEQFFGPGTRLTVL.

With regard to this clone: Other nucleotide sequences from this sample produce the same CDR3. This sequence joins TRBV2 and TRBJ1-2; weak D call: TRBD1 (5 bases). This CDR3 spans 13 amino acids. Per the germline V gene, CDR1 is SNHLY and CDR2 is FYNNEI. V was shortened by 1 base and J by 4 bases, with 7 bases between the two germline ends. In DNA, the CDR3 is TGTGCCAGCAGTGAAGGCAGGGTCTATGGCTACACCTTC. Its translation: CASSEGRVYGYTF.

The J gene is TRBJ2-7, the V gene TRBV2; a possible D gene is TRBD1 (6 bases). V lost 4 bases and J 0 bases, leaving 22 bases between the germline ends. The CDR3 length is 18 residues. The germline V gene encodes CDR1 SNHLY and CDR2 FYNNEI. CDR3 in amino acids: CASSGGYPGTPASYEQYF. In DNA form, the CDR3 reads TGTGCCAGCAGTGGGGGATACCCCGGGACACCTGCCTCCTACGAGCAGTACTTC.

The rearrangement uses TRBV28 and TRBJ2-2, with D maybe TRBD2 (6 bases). The CDR3 is made up of 15 amino acids. Germline V gene sequence: CDR1 MDHEN, CDR2 SYDVKM. V shed 2 bases and J shed 0 bases, with 7 bases lying between them. In DNA form, the CDR3 reads TGTGCCAGCAGTTTACGGGGGTCGAACACCGGGGAGCTGTTTTTT. This encodes CASSLRGSNTGELFF.

This clone was seen just once. J is TRBJ2-3 and V is TRBV2; TRBD2 agrees at 8 bases. The CDR3 runs 16 residues. The germline gives CDR1 SNHLY, CDR2 FYNNEI. V trimming: 6 bases; J trimming: 4 bases; junction bases outside the gene matches: 12. For the CDR3, the DNA is TGTGCCAGCAGCTCAAGACTAGCGAATCCCCCAGATACGCAGTATTTT. Its translation is CASSSRLANPPDTQYF.

V gene TRBV6-5 combines with J gene TRBJ2-7; 14 nucleotides line up with TRBD2. The CDR3 spans 14 residues. Germline lookup yields CDR1 MNHEY and CDR2 SVGAGI. V lost 5 bases and J lost 5; bases outside the gene matches: 2. Written as DNA, the CDR3 is TGTGCCAGCAGTAGGGGACTAGCGGGAGACGAGCAGTACTTC. This sequence encodes CASSRGLAGDEQYF.

CDR3: CASTEGAVSNQPQHF. The CDR3 coding sequence is TGTGCCAGCACCGAGGGGGCAGTTAGCAATCAGCCCCAGCATTTT. The rearrangement links TRBV6-1 to TRBJ1-5, with TRBD1 identical over 7 bases. Germline lookup yields CDR1 MNHNS and CDR2 SASEGT. With V trimmed by 7 bases and J by 0 bases, 6 bases remained unmatched. The CDR3 loop spans 15 amino acids.

The table lists this clone with a count of one. V is TRBV19 and J is TRBJ1-1, with 7 bases fitting TRBD1. V trimming: 5 bases; J trimming: 2 bases; junction bases outside the gene matches: 8. Germline CDR1 is LNHDA and CDR2 is SQIVND (reference sequence). This CDR3 comprises 15 residues. CDR3 residues: CASSSGRGDNTEAFF. The CDR3 region has the DNA TGTGCCAGTAGTTCCGGCAGGGGGGATAACACTGAAGCTTTCTTT.

This clone was found once. The V and J genes are TRBV11-2 and TRBJ1-1; D possibly corresponds to TRBD1 (6 bases). The V end was cut by 1 base, the J end by 1 base, with 7 bases between. CDR1 and CDR2 from the germline V gene are SGHAT and FQNNGV. The CDR3 runs to 14 residues. The CDR3: CASSLGTANTEAFF. The CDR3 region has the DNA TGTGCCAGCAGCTTAGGGACAGCGAACACTGAAGCTTTCTTT. Combining the CDR3 with reference TRBV11-2 and TRBJ1-1 gives the whole variable domain EAGVAQSPRYKIIEKRQSVAFWCNPISGHATLYWYQQILGQGPKLLIQFQNNGVVDDSQLPKDRFSAERLKGVDSTLKIQPAKLEDSAVYLCASSLGTANTEAFFGQGTRLTVV.

DNA of the CDR3: TGCAGCCTTGGAAGGAGTGGGCAGTTCTTC. This translates into CSLGRSGQFF. This chain connects TRBV29-1 to TRBJ2-1, with no clear D. The ends were cut back, 8 bases at V and 12 bases at J, with 14 bases in the middle. The CDR3 is made up of 10 amino acids. CDR1 SQVTM and CDR2 ANQGSEA come from the germline V gene.

In DNA form, the CDR3 reads TGTGCCAGCAGTTACTCCCGGGGCCGTGGCTACACCTTC. It is translated as CASSYSRGRGYTF. The chain links TRBV6-5 to TRBJ1-2, with D perhaps TRBD1 (5 bases). Between the trimmed V and J ends, which lost 0 bases and 7 bases, there was a span of 9 bases. This CDR3 spans 13 amino acids. The germline gives CDR1 MNHEY, CDR2 SVGAGI.

This chain links TRBV7-9 with TRBJ2-3, with D perhaps being TRBD1 or TRBD2 (5 bases each). The germline CDR1 and CDR2 sequences are SEHNR and FQNEAQ (reference sequence). V lost 6 bases and J lost 3, with 19 bases in between. The CDR3 spans 16 residues. CDR3 amino acids: CASSSSRGWVTDTQYF. CDR3 DNA sequence: TGTGCCAGCAGTTCCTCGAGGGGTTGGGTGACAGATACGCAGTATTTT.